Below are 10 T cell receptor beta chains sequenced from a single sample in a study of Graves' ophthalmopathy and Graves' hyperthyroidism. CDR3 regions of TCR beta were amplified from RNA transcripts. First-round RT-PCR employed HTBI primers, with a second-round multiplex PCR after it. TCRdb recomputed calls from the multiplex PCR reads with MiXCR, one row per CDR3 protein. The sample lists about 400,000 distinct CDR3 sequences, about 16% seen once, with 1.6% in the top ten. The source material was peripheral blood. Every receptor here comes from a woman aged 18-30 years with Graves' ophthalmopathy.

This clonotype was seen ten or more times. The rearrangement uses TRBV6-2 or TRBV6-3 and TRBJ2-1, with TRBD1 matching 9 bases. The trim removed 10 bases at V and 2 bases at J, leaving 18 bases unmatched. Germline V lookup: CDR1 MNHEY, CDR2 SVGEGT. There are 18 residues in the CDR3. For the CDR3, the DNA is TGTGCCACCCTCCCGGACAGGGGTTTCTGGGTGGCCTACAATGAGCAGTTCTTC. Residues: CATLPDRGFWVAYNEQFF.

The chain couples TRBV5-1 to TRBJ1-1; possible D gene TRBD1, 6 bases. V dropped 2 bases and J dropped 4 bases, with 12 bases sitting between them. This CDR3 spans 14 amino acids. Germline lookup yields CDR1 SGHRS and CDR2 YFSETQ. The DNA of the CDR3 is TGCGCCAGCAGCTTCGGGGGGCTCGTCACTGAAGCTTTCTTT. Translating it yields CASSFGGLVTEAFF.

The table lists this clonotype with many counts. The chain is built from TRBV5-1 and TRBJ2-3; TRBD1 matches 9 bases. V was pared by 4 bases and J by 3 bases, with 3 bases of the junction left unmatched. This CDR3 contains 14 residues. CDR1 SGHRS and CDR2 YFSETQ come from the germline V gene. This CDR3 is CASSGGQGTDTQYF. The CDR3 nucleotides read TGCGCCAGCAGCGGAGGACAGGGGACAGATACGCAGTATTTT.

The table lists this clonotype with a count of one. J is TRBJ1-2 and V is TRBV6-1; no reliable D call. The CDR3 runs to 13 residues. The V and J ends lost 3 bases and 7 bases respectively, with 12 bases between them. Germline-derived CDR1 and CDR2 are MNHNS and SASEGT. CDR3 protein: CASSENASGGYTF. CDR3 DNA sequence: TGTGCCAGCAGTGAGAACGCCTCAGGTGGCTACACCTTC.

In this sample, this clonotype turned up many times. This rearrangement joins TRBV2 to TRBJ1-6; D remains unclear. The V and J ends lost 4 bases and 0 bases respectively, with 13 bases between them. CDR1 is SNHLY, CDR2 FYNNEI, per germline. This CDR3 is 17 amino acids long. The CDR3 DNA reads TGTGCCAGCAGTGTGGGCAGGTTGAGCTCCTATAATTCACCCCTCCACTTT. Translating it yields CASSVGRLSSYNSPLHF.

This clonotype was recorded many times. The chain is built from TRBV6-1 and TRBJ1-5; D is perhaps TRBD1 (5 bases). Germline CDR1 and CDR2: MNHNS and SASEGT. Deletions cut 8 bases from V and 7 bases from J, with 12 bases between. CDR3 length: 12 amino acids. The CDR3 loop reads CASRAGGQPQHF. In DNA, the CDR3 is TGTGCCAGCCGGGCCGGGGGACAGCCCCAGCATTTT.

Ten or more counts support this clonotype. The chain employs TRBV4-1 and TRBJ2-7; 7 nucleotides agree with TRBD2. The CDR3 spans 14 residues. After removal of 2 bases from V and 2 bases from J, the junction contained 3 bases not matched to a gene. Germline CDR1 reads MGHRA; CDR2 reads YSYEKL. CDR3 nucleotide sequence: TGCGCCAGCAGCCAACCTAGCGGAGCCTACGAGCAGTACTTC. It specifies CASSQPSGAYEQYF.

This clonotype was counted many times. The CDR3 bases are TGTGCCAGCAGCCTTCTGCCGAGGACAGTTCGTACCAACTCTGGAAACACCATATATTTT. This encodes CASSLLPRTVRTNSGNTIYF. The J gene is TRBJ1-3, the V gene TRBV28; D is perhaps TRBD1 (6 bases). This CDR3 has 20 amino acids. Per the germline V gene, CDR1 is MDHEN and CDR2 is SYDVKM. The V end was cut by 6 bases, the J end by 0 bases, with 27 bases between.

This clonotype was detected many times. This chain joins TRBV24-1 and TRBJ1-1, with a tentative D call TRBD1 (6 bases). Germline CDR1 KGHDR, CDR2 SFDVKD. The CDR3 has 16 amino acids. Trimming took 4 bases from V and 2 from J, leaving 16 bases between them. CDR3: CATSDPNGQKNTEAFF. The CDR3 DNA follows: TGTGCCACCAGTGACCCGAACGGACAGAAAAACACTGAAGCTTTCTTT.

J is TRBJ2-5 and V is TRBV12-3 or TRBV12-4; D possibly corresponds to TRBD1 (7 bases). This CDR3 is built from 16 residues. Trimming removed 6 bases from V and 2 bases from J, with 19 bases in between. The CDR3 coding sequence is TGTGCCAGCAGCTGGGGGGAAGGGACAGTTCAAGAGACCCAGTACTTC. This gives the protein CASSWGEGTVQETQYF.